Following are 27 T cell receptor beta chains from one sample sequenced in a study of CXCR3-negative and CXCR3-positive naive CD8 T cells. Study results and caveats: Naive cells that were CXCR3-positive had more hydrophobic TRB CDR3s (compared with CXCR3-negative naive cells).

5' RACE that incorporated UMI labels was used to prepare the TRB cDNA libraries. No DNA is given; TCRdb re-called the 5' RACE reads and lists each CDR3 protein once. In total, the table holds some 150,000 distinct CDR3 sequences. These TCRs are of unknown antigen specificity. Sequences were obtained from naive CXCR3+ CD8+ T cells from blood. As to subset: CD45RO-CCR7+CD27+CD95- naive CD8+ T cells expressing CXCR3 (TNR3+). The receptors were gathered from a human donor in good health. Some clones in this sample may be carry-over from other donors' samples.

The rearrangement links TRBV13 to TRBJ1-1. Germline V lookup: CDR1 PRHDT, CDR2 FYEKMQ (reference sequence). This CDR3 region has 11 residues. The CDR3 is CASSRRNEAFF.

The rearrangement uses TRBV28 and TRBJ1-1; TCRdb picks TRBD1, but there is no DNA to check that call. Germline CDR1 is MDHEN and CDR2 is SYDVKM. The CDR3 has 17 amino acids. The CDR3 reads CASSSPPRGRWNTEAFF. The full variable domain, rest sourced from reference TRBV28 and TRBJ1-1, is DVKVTQSSRYLVKRTGEKVFLECVQDMDHENMFWYRQDPGLGLRLIYFSYDVKMKEKGDIPEGYSVSREKKERFSLILESASTNQTSMYLCASSSPPRGRWNTEAFFGQGTRLTVV.

V and J are TRBV2 and TRBJ2-7. Germline V gene data show CDR1 as SNHLY and CDR2 as FYNNEI. The CDR3 is 13 residues long. The CDR3 protein is CASSKTISYEQYF. The full variable domain, its missing parts supplied by reference TRBV2 and TRBJ2-7, is EPEVTQTPSHQVTQMGQEVILRCVPISNHLYFYWYRQILGQKVEFLVSFYNNEISEKSEIFDDQFSVERPDGSNFTLKIRSTKLEDSAMYFCASSKTISYEQYFGPGTRLTVT.

This CDR3 reads CATSRGGNPVRQFF. V gene TRBV15 combines with J gene TRBJ2-1; the TCRdb D gene call, TRBD1, has no DNA to confirm it. Germline CDR1 reads LNHNV; CDR2 reads YYDKDF (reference sequence). This CDR3 contains 14 residues. Full variable domain (missing parts from reference TRBV15 and TRBJ2-1): DAMVIQNPRYQVTQFGKPVTLSCSQTLNHNVMYWYQQKSSQAPKLLFHYYDKDFNNEADTPDNFQSRRPNTSFCFLDIRSPGLGDTAMYLCATSRGGNPVRQFFGPGTRLTVL.

The gene calls are TRBV6-5 and TRBJ2-3; TCRdb reports TRBD1, a call that lacks DNA to check it against. This CDR3 is built from 17 residues. Germline values: CDR1 MNHEY, CDR2 SVGAGI. The CDR3 loop is CASSFFLGGARVGTQYF.

The genes are TRBV19 and TRBJ2-1; TCRdb designates TRBD1, a call that cannot be tested without DNA. The CDR3 has 15 residues. Germline V lookup: CDR1 LNHDA, CDR2 SQIVND (reference sequence). The CDR3 sequence: CATERVGQGINEQFF.

CDR3: CASSSNLGGGLYNEQFF. The V and J genes are TRBV6-5 and TRBJ2-1; TCRdb's D gene call, TRBD1, goes unchecked for lack of DNA. In germline, CDR1 is MNHEY, CDR2 SVGAGI. This CDR3 spans 17 amino acids.

V usage is TRBV5-1 and J usage is TRBJ1-1; no DNA is available, so the TRBD1 call from TCRdb remains unchecked. The CDR3 has 16 amino acids. Germline CDR1 reads SGHRS; CDR2 reads YFSETQ. CDR3 amino acids: CASSLVEYREPAEAFF.

The V call is TRBV5-1, the J call TRBJ2-7. The germline CDR1 and CDR2 sequences are SGHRS and YFSETQ. CDR3 length: 13 residues. Here the CDR3 reads CASSFTYSYEQYF.

The chain joins TRBV29-1 to TRBJ2-5; TCRdb's D call of TRBD1 is untestable without DNA. CDR1 and CDR2 (germline): SQVTM, ANQGSEA. CDR3 size: 13 residues. The CDR3 loop reads CSGLQGLGETQYF.

The V gene is TRBV6-5, the J gene TRBJ1-1. Germline V lookup: CDR1 MNHEY, CDR2 SVGAGI. The CDR3 is 13 residues long. The CDR3 here is CASSYSRNTEAFF.

The rearrangement links TRBV7-6 to TRBJ1-1. This CDR3 contains 13 residues. Per the germline V gene, CDR1 is SGHVS and CDR2 is FNYEAQ. CDR3 protein: CASSLVTRTEAFF. Supplemented by reference TRBV7-6 and TRBJ1-1, the full variable domain reads GAGVSQSPRYKVTKRGQDVALRCDPISGHVSLYWYRQALGQGPEFLTYFNYEAQQDKSGLPNDRFSAERPEGSISTLTIQRTEQRDSAMYRCASSLVTRTEAFFGQGTRLTVV.

CDR3 loop: CASSRKTGNSNQPQHF. This chain connects TRBV21-1 to TRBJ1-5. TRBV21-1 is a recognized pseudogene. The CDR3 is made up of 16 amino acids.

The chain has TRBV6-6 and TRBJ2-7; TCRdb names TRBD1, which stays unverified in the absence of DNA. CDR1 is MNHNY and CDR2 is SVGAGI in the germline V gene (reference sequence). The CDR3 has 15 amino acids. Here the CDR3 reads CASSYSAGGGYEQYF.

This sequence joins TRBV19 and TRBJ2-2. The CDR3 has 13 residues. Germline values: CDR1 LNHDA, CDR2 SQIVND (reference sequence). This CDR3 reads CASSMTNTGELFF.

The chain recombines TRBV29-1 with TRBJ2-7; the TCRdb D gene call, TRBD1, has no DNA to confirm it. Germline loops: CDR1 SQVTM, CDR2 ANQGSEA. The CDR3 spans 13 residues. CDR3 in amino acids: CSVGQGGYYEQYF.

This sequence joins TRBV20-1 and TRBJ2-7; TCRdb's assignment of TRBD1 cannot be checked, as there is no DNA. Germline-derived CDR1 and CDR2 are DFQATT and SNEGSKA (reference sequence). The CDR3 is 15 residues long. The CDR3 loop is CSASGVDKVIYEQYF.

The genes are TRBV7-9 and TRBJ2-6. Germline V CDR1 and CDR2: SEHNR, FQNEAQ (reference sequence). The CDR3 totals 17 residues. CDR3 in amino acids: CASSLPGLHSGANVLTF.

The V and J genes are TRBV5-5 and TRBJ2-1. Germline values: CDR1 SGHKS, CDR2 YYEKEE (reference sequence). This CDR3 has 16 amino acids. The CDR3 sequence is CASSLINWGLYNEQFF.

The chain couples TRBV6-2 or TRBV6-3 to TRBJ2-1; TCRdb's D call of TRBD2 is untestable without DNA. The germline V gene encodes CDR1 MNHEY and CDR2 SVGEGT. CDR3 length: 13 residues. CDR3 amino acids: CASGHLAGREQFF.

The rearrangement joins TRBV11-2 to TRBJ2-5; checking the TCRdb D call of TRBD1 is not possible without DNA. The germline V gene has CDR1 SGHAT and CDR2 FQNNGV. The CDR3 spans 14 residues. CDR3 loop: CASSQTGTQETQYF.

The CDR3 spells CASSQSLAGVSYEQYF. The chain carries TRBV4-3 and TRBJ2-7; TCRdb reports TRBD2, a call that lacks DNA to check it against. The length of the CDR3 is 16 residues. Looked up from germline, CDR1 is LGHNA and CDR2 is YSLEER.

The V call is TRBV28, the J call TRBJ2-1; without DNA, the TCRdb call of TRBD1 cannot be checked. The length of the CDR3 is 17 residues. In germline, CDR1 is MDHEN, CDR2 SYDVKM. The CDR3 loop reads CASSLLAGGFAYNEQFF.

The rearrangement uses TRBV29-1 and TRBJ2-7; TCRdb's D gene call, TRBD1, goes unchecked for lack of DNA. CDR3 length: 15 amino acids. CDR1 is SQVTM, CDR2 ANQGSEA, per germline. Here the CDR3 reads CSVEGGGQVEYEQYF.

The chain links TRBV13 to TRBJ2-1. Germline CDR1 reads PRHDT; CDR2 reads FYEKMQ (reference sequence). The CDR3 runs to 15 residues. CDR3 protein: CASGLATTRYNEQFF. The entire variable domain, with the rest obtained from reference TRBV13 and TRBJ2-1, is as follows: AAGVIQSPRHLIKEKRETATLKCYPIPRHDTVYWYQQGPGQDPQFLISFYEKMQSDKGSIPDRFSAQQFSDYHSELNMSSLELGDSALYFCASGLATTRYNEQFFGPGTRLTVL.

This chain uses TRBV7-2 with TRBJ2-7; there is no DNA to check the TCRdb D call of TRBD2. This CDR3 has 15 residues. CDR1 is SGHTA, CDR2 FQGNSA, per germline. CDR3 in amino acids: CASSLAERGGYEQYF.

J is TRBJ2-1 and V is TRBV6-5; TCRdb's D call of TRBD2 is untestable without DNA. CDR1 and CDR2 (germline): MNHEY, SVGAGI. This CDR3 region has 15 residues. The CDR3: CASSSLAGGDNEQFF.